This TCR beta chain was sequenced for a study of beta chain features in type 1 diabetes. A note on this clone: Its target is unknown.

Sequenced material consisted of expressed TCRB transcripts (all of the isolated RNA was reverse transcribed). The method was immunoSEQ multiplex PCR; TCRdb's version includes in-frame clones alone and lacks a portion of them. This repertoire shows around 350,000 clones, over 10% found once; its top ten account for 0.017%. Whole-study findings and limits: Compared to healthy donors, patients appeared to have naive, central memory and Treg TCRB repertoires that were more alike. Type 1 diabetes patients had TCRB CDR3s that were shorter (moderately but significantly so) in all four CD4+ subsets.

The CDR3 has 15 amino acids. Trimming at V came to 7 bases and at J to 7 bases, leaving 13 bases not matched to a gene. Germline-derived CDR1 and CDR2 are SGHTA and FQGNSA. Sequencing was performed on naive CD4+ T cells from blood. The chain combines TRBV7-2 with TRBJ2-1, with 7 bases that match TRBD2. The TCR comes from a young man in good health. The CDR3 is CASIGGGPFRNEQFF. The CDR3 DNA is TGTGCCAGCATTGGGGGAGGGCCGTTCCGGAATGAGCAGTTCTTC.